Detailed here is one TCR beta chain. There are many counts of this clonotype. Its antigen is currently not known. Per-base quality was not reported, and no clone a single base away is much larger than it. Library preparation employed 5' RACE. TCRdb records Illumina HiSeq 2000 as the sequencer. A universal primer binding site was added through template switching, and the final cDNA carried a unique molecular identifier so that TCR cDNA molecules could be counted accurately. First-strand cDNA for TCR alpha and beta chains was synthesized from specific primers in the conserved constant-segment region. To control for contamination, every cDNA library carried two barcodes: a SMART-Mk sample barcode plus Illumina barcodes. TruSeq adapter sequences, together with Illumina sample barcodes, were added in two successive PCR steps. TCR alpha and beta cDNA libraries were sequenced on the Illumina HiSeq platform with custom primers. Processing in the source paper ran as follows. MiGEC was used to process raw reads and extract unique molecular identifiers, and MiXCR was used to find CDR3 positions. Recombination models were inferred per individual with the repgenHMM and IGoR tools using an EM algorithm. The analysis of shared clonotypes was done with the tcR package in R, with sharing normalized by the product of cloneset sizes. Out-of-frame nonproductive sequences were analyzed to study raw recombination free of thymic and clonal selection effects. The public reads were reanalyzed by TCRdb: fastp trimming at Q25, MiXCR alignment, in-frame beta chains only. One record per CDR3 amino acid sequence lists the most common genes and DNA. TCRdb, rather than the study authors, made the V and J calls. In all, the sample holds some 790,000 distinct CDR3 sequences, and 15% to 20% of those were seen once. The biggest ten clones account for about 12% of the sample.

This sample stems from a study of identical twins (dated by TCRdb to 2016 to 2018). Regarding the complete study: To test whether fetal clonotypes persist, the study used deep sequencing on TCR alpha and beta repertoires from monozygotic twins, unrelated adults of various ages, and cord blood. Replicate twin experiments were performed at different times using different library preparation protocols to rule out contamination.

Every donor was a healthy Caucasian. The twin cohort comprised three pairs of female monozygotic twins, all aged about 18 to 30 years. RNA for TCR libraries was isolated from peripheral blood mononuclear cells. Taken from cysteine to phenylalanine, the CDR3 has 12 residues. Left in the record is the CDR3 DNA by itself, 36 bases read in frame from the first base. From a lookup of the germline V gene (reference sequence), CDR1 and CDR2 are MNHNY and SVGAGI. V is pared back by 6 bases and J by 0 bases, with 5 bases lying between the germline termini. Broad study findings and their caveats: Out-of-frame TCR alpha sequences shared between twins showed an excess of low generation-probability sequences compared with coincidental sharing between unrelated individuals. Because the same donors could not be followed over many years, the conclusions relied on cross-sectional statistical analysis. Invariant T cells such as MAIT and iNKT could partly confound zero-insertion analyses, though diverse VJ usage argued against this for most clonotypes. In beta out-of-frame sequences, excess twin sharing was weaker, because having fewer shared sequences lowered the signal-to-noise ratio. Abundant cord blood beta clonotypes had fewer insertions, young adult naive repertoires showed a similar but weaker trend, and memory repertoires showed no such trend. In monozygotic twins, out-of-frame TCR alpha sharing was systematically underestimated by recombination models, although the models agreed with sharing between unrelated individuals.

These same records also appear under a second study, on T cells expressing NK-cell markers. The second study reports: Three sorted T-cell subsets (CD3+CD56+NKG2C+, CD3+CD56+NKG2C- and CD3+CD56-NKG2C+) from roughly eight donors had their TCR beta-chain repertoires profiled. Of the eight sequenced donors, seven were found to be HCMV-seropositive and one was found to be HCMV-seronegative. In several experiments an anti-gammadeltaTCR antibody was added to restrict sorting to alphabetaTCR-expressing T cells. In six donors, the dominant CD3+CD56+NKG2C+ clonotypes ranked among the top 10 CD8+ clonotypes, making up 1.0-7.0% of CD8+ T cells. Those dominant clonotypes were again the most abundant among CD3+CD56-NKG2C+ cells in several donors, at about 28.3-60.1%. Whether the expanded NKG2C-expressing T cell clones were specific for HCMV antigens was left unclear. Randomly selected healthy volunteers, three men and five women, were used as the eight sequenced donors. A commercial ELISA kit detecting HCMV-specific IgG in serum was used to determine HCMV serostatus. Bulk peripheral blood T-cell repertoires were additionally sequenced from unsorted PBMC for roughly six donors. MIGEC handled demultiplexing of the reads and grouping by UMI, while MiTCR was used to assemble and quantify clonotypes. To exclude erroneous sequences, only TCR cDNA sequences supported by at least two reads were retained. The tcR package was used for downstream repertoire analysis, and clonotypes were matched between fractions using CDR3 nucleotide sequence together with V segment. VDJmatch was used to annotate antigen specificity against VDJdb, with one amino acid substitution in CDR3 permitted.

The clonotype comes from a woman in her late teens or twenties in good health. In this chain, TRBV6-6 is recombined with TRBJ1-1, with no reliable assignment of the D segment. The sequencing sample was made of PBMCs. The CDR3 protein: CASSLLNTEAFF. The nucleotide sequence reads TGTGCCAGCAGCCTATTGAACACTGAAGCTTTCTTT.